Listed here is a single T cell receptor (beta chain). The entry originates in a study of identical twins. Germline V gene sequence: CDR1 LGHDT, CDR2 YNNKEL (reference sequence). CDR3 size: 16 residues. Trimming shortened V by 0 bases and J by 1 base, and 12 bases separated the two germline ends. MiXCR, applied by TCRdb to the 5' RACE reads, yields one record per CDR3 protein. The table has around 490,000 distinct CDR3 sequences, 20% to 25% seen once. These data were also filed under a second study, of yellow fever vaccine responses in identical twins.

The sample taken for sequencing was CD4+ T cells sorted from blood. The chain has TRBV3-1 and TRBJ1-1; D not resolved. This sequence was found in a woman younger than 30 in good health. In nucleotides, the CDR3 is TGTGCCAGCAGCCAAGATAGGCAGCCTCGGAACACTGAAGCTTTCTTT. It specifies CASSQDRQPRNTEAFF. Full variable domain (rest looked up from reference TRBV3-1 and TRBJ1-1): DTAVSQTPKYLVTQMGNDKSIKCEQNLGHDTMYWYKQDSKKFLKIMFSYNNKELIINETVPNRFSPKSPDKAHLNLHINSLELGDSAVYFCASSQDRQPRNTEAFFGQGTRLTVV.